One sample yielded the 24 T cell receptor beta chains listed below, sequenced in a study of shared clonotypes between healthy human individuals. Only in-frame clones appear in the TCRdb table, and some are missing; sequencing was by immunoSEQ multiplex PCR. Here the sample spans fewer than 600,000 clones, less than 85% being singletons. Specimen: PBMCs. The receptors derive from a woman aged 40 to 49 in good health. Some clones in this sample may be carry-over from other donors' samples.

This sequence joins TRBV5-4 and TRBJ2-1, with a possible D match to TRBD2 (6 bases). The CDR3 sequence is 15 residues long. CDR1 and CDR2 from the germline V gene are SGHNT and YYREEE (reference sequence). Deletions cut 3 bases from V and 0 bases from J, with 10 bases between. In DNA, the CDR3 is TGTGCCAGCAGCTCCGGGACTGGCTCCTACAATGAGCAGTTCTTC. Protein product: CASSSGTGSYNEQFF.

The chain uses TRBV4-3 and TRBJ2-2, with 16 bases lining up with TRBD2. The CDR3 extends over 20 amino acids. Looked up from germline, CDR1 is LGHNA and CDR2 is YSLEER. Trimming cost V 5 bases and J 2 bases; bases outside gene matches: 11. In DNA, the CDR3 is TGCGCCAGCAGCACCCTCCCGGGACTAGCGGGAGGGGTAAACACCGGGGAGCTGTTTTTT. Protein: CASSTLPGLAGGVNTGELFF.

The chain carries TRBV5-1 and TRBJ1-4; D is possibly TRBD1 (5 bases). Germline lookup yields CDR1 SGHRS and CDR2 YFSETQ. CDR3 length: 15 amino acids. Trimming took off 5 bases at V and 5 bases at J, with 16 bases between the two ends. The CDR3 nucleotides are TGCGCCAGCAGGCCTACCGGGACCGGAAATGAAAAACTGTTTTTT. Translated: CASRPTGTGNEKLFF.

This clone has a handful of counts. The V gene is TRBV4-3, the J gene TRBJ1-5, with D possibly being TRBD1 (6 bases). The CDR3 contains 13 residues. V was trimmed by 4 bases and J by 5 bases, leaving 9 bases between them. Germline CDR1 is LGHNA and CDR2 is YSLEER. The CDR3 sequence: CASSRYRDQPQHF. CDR3 in DNA: TGCGCCAGCAGCCGCTACAGGGATCAGCCCCAGCATTTT.

This sequence joins TRBV5-1 and TRBJ2-7; D unclear. Deletions cut 4 bases from V and 5 bases from J, with 16 bases between. The CDR3 length is 14 residues. CDR1 and CDR2 (germline): SGHRS, YFSETQ. The CDR3 coding sequence is TGCGCCAGCAGCCCCCCCGGGTCCCGCGACGAGCAGTACTTC. Translating it yields CASSPPGSRDEQYF.

The chain recombines TRBV7-2 with TRBJ1-4; D possibly corresponds to TRBD1 (5 bases). The V end lost 5 bases, the J end lost 7 bases, and 17 bases lay between the germline ends. Germline assignment: CDR1 SGHTA and CDR2 FQGNSA. This CDR3 spans 15 amino acids. DNA for the CDR3: TGTGCCAGCAGCCGTGAAGGGGTTCGATCTGAAAAACTGTTTTTT. Translating it yields CASSREGVRSEKLFF.

CDR3 region: CASISGSPYNEQFF. CDR3 nucleotides: TGTGCCAGCATTAGCGGGAGTCCTTACAATGAGCAGTTCTTC. The chain uses TRBV28 and TRBJ2-1; 9 nucleotides line up with TRBD2. J gave up 4 bases and V 7 bases, and 5 bases lay outside the gene matches. The germline CDR1 and CDR2 sequences are MDHEN and SYDVKM. The CDR3 spans 14 residues.

This sequence joins TRBV6-5 and TRBJ1-1, with D perhaps matching TRBD1 (5 bases). V was cut by 5 bases and J by 3 bases, with 13 bases left in between. The germline gives CDR1 MNHEY, CDR2 SVGAGI. This CDR3 contains 14 residues. This CDR3 reads CASSITGLDTEAFF. The CDR3 coding sequence is TGTGCCAGCAGTATTACGGGGCTGGACACTGAAGCTTTCTTT.

The chain has TRBV4-1 and TRBJ2-1; D gene uncertain. The V and J ends lost 2 bases and 5 bases respectively, with 19 bases between them. The CDR3 loop spans 17 amino acids. The germline V gene encodes CDR1 MGHRA and CDR2 YSYEKL. CDR3 in DNA: TGCGCCAGCAGCCAACGGATACCCACCCTCCCCCACAATGAGCAGTTCTTC. It is translated as CASSQRIPTLPHNEQFF.

As DNA, the CDR3 is TGTGCCAGCAGCCCGCTTACAGGGAGGGCCTACGAGCAGTACTTC. Its translation: CASSPLTGRAYEQYF. This sequence joins TRBV14 and TRBJ2-7; weak D call: TRBD2 (7 bases). Looked up from germline, CDR1 is SGHDN and CDR2 is FVKESK. The CDR3 totals 15 residues. The V gene lost 4 bases and the J gene lost 2 bases, with 15 bases spanning the gap.

The genes are TRBV5-5 and TRBJ2-1; weak D call: TRBD2 (5 bases). CDR3 size: 19 residues. CDR1 SGHKS and CDR2 YYEKEE come from the germline V gene (reference sequence). V was trimmed by 0 bases and J by 6 bases, leaving 25 bases between them. The CDR3 DNA is TGTGCCAGCAGCTTGGAATACGTCGGAGCAGGTCGGGGTTTCAATGAGCAGTTCTTC. The encoded protein is CASSLEYVGAGRGFNEQFF. Full variable domain (outside the CDR3, taken from reference TRBV5-5 and TRBJ2-1): DAGVTQSPTHLIKTRGQQVTLRCSPISGHKSVSWYQQVLGQGPQFIFQYYEKEERGRGNFPDRFSARQFPNYSSELNVNALLLGDSALYLCASSLEYVGAGRGFNEQFFGPGTRLTVL.

The chain recombines TRBV4-2 with TRBJ1-5; D uncertain. The CDR3 totals 14 residues. The V gene's germline CDR1 is LGHNA and CDR2 YNFKEQ. Trimming cost V 1 base and J 5 bases, with 9 bases left between them. The CDR3 DNA reads TGTGCCAGCAGCCAAGGGGGTCCCGATCAGCCCCAGCATTTT. Translation gives CASSQGGPDQPQHF.

The genes are TRBV18 and TRBJ1-3; TRBD1 might be the D (5 bases). This CDR3 spans 13 amino acids. The V and J ends lost 6 bases and 0 bases respectively, with 6 bases between them. The germline gives CDR1 KGHSH, CDR2 LQKENI. The CDR3 nucleotides read TGTGCCAGCTCCGGGGGCTCTGGAAACACCATATATTTT. Translated: CASSGGSGNTIYF.

The genes are TRBV27 and TRBJ2-7; D uncertain. This CDR3 is 15 amino acids long. The V end lost 2 bases, the J end lost 2 bases, and 13 bases lay between the germline ends. Looked up from germline, CDR1 is MNHEY and CDR2 is SMNVEV (reference sequence). This chain's CDR3 is CASSLHATDTYEQYF. CDR3 nucleotides: TGTGCCAGCAGTTTACACGCGACTGATACCTACGAGCAGTACTTC.

The chain couples TRBV7-9 to TRBJ1-3; TRBD1 might be the D (6 bases). The V end was cut by 5 bases, the J end by 2 bases, with 13 bases between. Germline CDR1 reads SEHNR; CDR2 reads FQNEAQ (reference sequence). The CDR3 extends over 15 amino acids. The CDR3: CASSPPRGAGNTIYF. The CDR3 coding sequence is TGTGCCAGCAGCCCCCCAAGGGGGGCTGGAAACACCATATATTTT.

In its sample, this clone was seen once. The chain is built from TRBV11-2 and TRBJ2-5; no definite D call. The CDR3 runs 12 residues. V lost 4 bases and J lost 3, with 6 bases in between. The germline gives CDR1 SGHAT, CDR2 FQNNGV. In DNA form, the CDR3 reads TGTGCCAGCAGCTCTTATGAAGAGACCCAGTACTTC. Translation gives CASSSYEETQYF.

A word on this clone: A far larger clone is just one base off, so this is likely a read error. The V call is TRBV27, the J call TRBJ2-7, with 9 bases matching TRBD1. Germline values: CDR1 MNHEY, CDR2 SMNVEV (reference sequence). The CDR3 runs 13 residues. The CDR3 nucleotides are TGTGTCAGCAGTTTAGGGACAGGGTACGAGCAGTACTTC. It translates to CVSSLGTGYEQYF.

The genes are TRBV19 and TRBJ2-3; 12 bases fit TRBD2. CDR1 and CDR2 from the germline V gene are LNHDA and SQIVND (reference sequence). After removal of 5 bases from V and 5 bases from J, the junction contained 8 bases not matched to a gene. The CDR3 is made up of 16 amino acids. The CDR3 spells CASSPLAGGPRDTQYF. For the CDR3, the DNA is TGTGCCAGTAGTCCCCTAGCGGGAGGGCCCAGAGATACGCAGTATTTT.

The chain combines TRBV7-8 with TRBJ1-5, with 11 bases identical to TRBD1. Germline CDR1 is SGHVS and CDR2 is FQNEAQ. V shed 2 bases and J 0 bases; nucleotides not matched to a gene: 12. CDR3 length: 20 residues. CDR3 region: CASSLHRNLGQGGSNQPQHF. As DNA, the CDR3 is TGTGCCAGCAGCTTACACCGTAATCTGGGACAGGGGGGTAGCAATCAGCCCCAGCATTTT.

The J gene is TRBJ2-1, the V gene TRBV29-1; maybe TRBD1 (5 bases). The length of the CDR3 is 15 residues. Germline assignment: CDR1 SQVTM and CDR2 ANQGSEA. V shed 4 bases and J shed 5 bases, with 18 bases lying between them. CDR3 loop: CSVALKQGADNEQFF. The CDR3 nucleotides read TGCAGCGTTGCTCTCAAGCAGGGTGCGGACAATGAGCAGTTCTTC.

V is TRBV10-1 and J is TRBJ1-4; TRBD1 might be the D (5 bases). In germline, CDR1 is WNHNN, CDR2 SYGVQD (reference sequence). The CDR3 loop spans 18 amino acids. Trimming shortened V by 5 bases and J by 4 bases, and 23 bases separated the two germline ends. The CDR3 spells CASSPTGTLIRDNEKLFF. The CDR3 region has the DNA TGCGCCAGCAGTCCTACCGGGACCCTCATTCGAGATAATGAAAAACTGTTTTTT.

J is TRBJ2-6 and V is TRBV5-1, with TRBD1 matching 12 bases. The junction had 4 bases not matched to a gene; V was cut back by 4 bases and J by 2 bases. CDR1 and CDR2 (germline): SGHRS, YFSETQ. This CDR3 spans 17 amino acids. The CDR3 region has the DNA TGCGCCAGCAGCACGGGACAGGGGGCAGCTGGGGCCAACGTCCTGACTTTC. Translating gives CASSTGQGAAGANVLTF. Drawing the rest from reference TRBV5-1 and TRBJ2-6, the complete variable domain is KAGVTQTPRYLIKTRGQQVTLSCSPISGHRSVSWYQQTPGQGLQFLFEYFSETQRNKGNFPGRFSGRQFSNSRSEMNVSTLELGDSALYLCASSTGQGAAGANVLTFGAGSRLTVL.

At least ten counts were recorded for this clone. This chain links TRBV13 with TRBJ2-3, with 8 bases identical to TRBD1. Trimming cost V 5 bases and J 2 bases; bases outside gene matches: 6. The CDR3 extends over 15 amino acids. Germline-derived CDR1 and CDR2 are PRHDT and FYEKMQ (reference sequence). The CDR3 coding sequence is TGTGCCAGCAGCCCGAGGGACAGGAACACAGATACGCAGTATTTT. It yields the protein CASSPRDRNTDTQYF.

The chain links TRBV7-9 to TRBJ1-3; TRBD1 might be the D (5 bases). Trimming stripped 1 base from V and 4 bases from J, with 5 bases between. The CDR3 runs 13 residues. Germline-derived CDR1 and CDR2 are SEHNR and FQNEAQ (reference sequence). CDR3 nucleotides: TGTGCCAGCAGCTTAGGACAGGGAAACACCATATATTTT. This gives the protein CASSLGQGNTIYF.